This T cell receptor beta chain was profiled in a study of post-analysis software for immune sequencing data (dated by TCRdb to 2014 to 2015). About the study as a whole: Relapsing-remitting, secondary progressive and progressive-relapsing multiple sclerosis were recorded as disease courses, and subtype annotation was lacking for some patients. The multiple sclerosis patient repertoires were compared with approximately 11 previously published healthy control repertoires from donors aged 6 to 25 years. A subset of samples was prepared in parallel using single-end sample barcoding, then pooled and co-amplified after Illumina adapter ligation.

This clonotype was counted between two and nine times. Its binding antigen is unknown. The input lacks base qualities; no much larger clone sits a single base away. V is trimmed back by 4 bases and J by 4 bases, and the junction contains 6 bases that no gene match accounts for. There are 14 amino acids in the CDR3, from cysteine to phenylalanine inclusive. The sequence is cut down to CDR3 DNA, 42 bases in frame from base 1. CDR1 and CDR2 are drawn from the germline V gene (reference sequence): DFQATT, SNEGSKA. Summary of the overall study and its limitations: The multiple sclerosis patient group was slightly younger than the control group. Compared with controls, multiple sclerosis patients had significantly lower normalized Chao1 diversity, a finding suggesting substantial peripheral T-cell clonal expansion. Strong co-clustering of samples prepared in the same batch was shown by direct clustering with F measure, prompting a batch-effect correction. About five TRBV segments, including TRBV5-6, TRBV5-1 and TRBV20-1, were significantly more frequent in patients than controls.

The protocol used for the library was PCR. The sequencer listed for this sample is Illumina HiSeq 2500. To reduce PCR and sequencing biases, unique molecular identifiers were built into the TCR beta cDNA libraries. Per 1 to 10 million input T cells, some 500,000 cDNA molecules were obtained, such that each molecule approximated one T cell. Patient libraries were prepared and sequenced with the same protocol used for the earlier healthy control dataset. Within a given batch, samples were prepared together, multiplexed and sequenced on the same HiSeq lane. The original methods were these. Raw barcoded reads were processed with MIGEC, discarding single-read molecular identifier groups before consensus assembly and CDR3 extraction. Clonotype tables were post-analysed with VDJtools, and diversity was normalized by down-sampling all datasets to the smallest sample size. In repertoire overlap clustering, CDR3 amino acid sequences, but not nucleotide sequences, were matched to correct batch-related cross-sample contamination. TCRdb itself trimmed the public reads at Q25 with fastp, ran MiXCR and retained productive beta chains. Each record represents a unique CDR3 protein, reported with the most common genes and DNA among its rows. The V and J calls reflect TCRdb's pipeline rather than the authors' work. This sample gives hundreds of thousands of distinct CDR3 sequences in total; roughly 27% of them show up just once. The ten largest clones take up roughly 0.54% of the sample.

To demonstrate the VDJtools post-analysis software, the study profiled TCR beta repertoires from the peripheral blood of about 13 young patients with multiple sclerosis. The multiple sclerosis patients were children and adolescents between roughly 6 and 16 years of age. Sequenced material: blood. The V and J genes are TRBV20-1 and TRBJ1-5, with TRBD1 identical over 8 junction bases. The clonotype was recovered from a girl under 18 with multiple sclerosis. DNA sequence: TGCAGTGCTATACAGGGGGTAAATAATCAGCCCCAGCATTTT. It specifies CSAIQGVNNQPQHF.